One T cell receptor beta chain is described in this entry. The antigen remains undetermined. This record comes from a study of blood T cells in healthy people across ages. General study results and limits: Donors of long life had a larger count of naive CD4+ cells and greater diversity than aged donors. Naive T cell percentage showed a strong correlation with TCR beta diversity.

The CDR3 runs to 15 residues. The V gene's germline CDR1 is MNHNS and CDR2 SASEGT. The germline V and J ends were trimmed by 2 bases and 5 bases, with 12 bases remaining between them. PCR was performed a second time for about 7 to 12 cycles using a sample-barcoded 5' primer and a J-beta primer mix. TCRdb recomputed calls from the 5' RACE reads with MiXCR, one row per CDR3 protein. Of approximately 810,000 distinct CDR3 sequences in the sample, more than 25% were seen once. The clonotype comes from a woman at least 80 years old in good health. Sequenced input: blood. The J gene is TRBJ2-2, the V gene TRBV6-1; D perhaps matches TRBD2 (5 bases). Written as DNA, the CDR3 is TGTGCCAGCAGTGAATCTGGTGGAGGAACCGGGGAGCTGTTTTTT. Amino acid sequence: CASSESGGGTGELFF.